This T cell receptor (beta chain) originates from a study of neurological immune-mediated disorders. TCRdb reprocessed the 5' RACE reads via MiXCR and lists one record per CDR3 protein. There are around 52,000 distinct CDR3 sequences in the sample; approximately 5.8% occur only once, and less than 1.5% lies in the top ten. This clonotype was recorded many times. V was pared by 6 bases and J by 1 base, with 7 bases between. The CDR3 has 13 amino acids. Germline loops: CDR1 MNHEY, CDR2 SVGAGI. The sequence derives from a woman aged 18 to 35 with multiple sclerosis. The chain is built from TRBV6-5 and TRBJ2-4; D is possibly TRBD2 (6 bases). Material: CD4+ T cells from blood. The CDR3 is CASRGTAKNIQYF. The DNA of the CDR3 is TGTGCCAGCAGGGGGACTGCCAAAAACATTCAGTACTTC.